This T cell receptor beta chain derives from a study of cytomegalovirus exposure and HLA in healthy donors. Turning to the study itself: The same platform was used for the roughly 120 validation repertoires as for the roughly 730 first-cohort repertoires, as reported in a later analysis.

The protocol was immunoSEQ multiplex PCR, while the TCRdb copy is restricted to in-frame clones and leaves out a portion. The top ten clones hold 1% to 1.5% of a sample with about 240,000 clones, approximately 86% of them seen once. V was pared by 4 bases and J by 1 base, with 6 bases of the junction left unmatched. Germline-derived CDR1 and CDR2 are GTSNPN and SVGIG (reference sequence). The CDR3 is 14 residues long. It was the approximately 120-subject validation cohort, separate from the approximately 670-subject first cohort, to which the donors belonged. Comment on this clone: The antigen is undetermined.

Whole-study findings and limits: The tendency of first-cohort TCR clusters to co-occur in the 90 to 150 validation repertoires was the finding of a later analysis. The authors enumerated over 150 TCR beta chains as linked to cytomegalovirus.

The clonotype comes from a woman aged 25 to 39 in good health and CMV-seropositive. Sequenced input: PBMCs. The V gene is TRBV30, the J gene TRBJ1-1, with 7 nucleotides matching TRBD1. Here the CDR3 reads CAWKKRDRNTEAFF. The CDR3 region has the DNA TGTGCCTGGAAGAAAAGGGACAGGAACACTGAAGCTTTCTTT. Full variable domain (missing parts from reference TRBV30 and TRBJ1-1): SQTIHQWPATLVQPVGSPLSLECTVEGTSNPNLYWYRQAAGRGLQLLFYSVGIGQISSEVPQNLSASRPQDRQFILSSKKLLLSDSGFYLCAWKKRDRNTEAFFGQGTRLTVV.